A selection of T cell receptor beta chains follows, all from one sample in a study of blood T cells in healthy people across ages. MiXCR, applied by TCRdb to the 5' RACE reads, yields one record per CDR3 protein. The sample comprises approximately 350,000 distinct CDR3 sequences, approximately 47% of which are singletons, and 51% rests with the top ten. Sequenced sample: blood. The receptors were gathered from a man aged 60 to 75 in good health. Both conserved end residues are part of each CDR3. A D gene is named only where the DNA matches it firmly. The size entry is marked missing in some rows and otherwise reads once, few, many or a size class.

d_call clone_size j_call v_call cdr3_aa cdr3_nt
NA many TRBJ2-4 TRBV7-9 CASTHERLAKNIQYF TGTGCCAGCACCCACGAGAGATTAGCCAAAAACATTCAGTACTTC
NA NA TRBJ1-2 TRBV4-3 CASSQDRGGGYTF TGCGCCAGCAGCCAAGATAGAGGGGGTGGCTACACCTTC
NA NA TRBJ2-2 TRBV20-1 CSASLPETGELFF TGCAGTGCTAGTCTCCCTGAAACCGGGGAGCTGTTTTTT
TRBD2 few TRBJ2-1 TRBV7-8 CASSPGLAGAHSYNEQFF TGTGCCAGCAGCCCGGGACTAGCGGGGGCGCACTCCTACAATGAGCAGTTCTTC
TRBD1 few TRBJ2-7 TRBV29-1 CSAGGQGRYEQYF TGCAGCGCCGGAGGACAGGGGAGGTACGAGCAGTACTTC
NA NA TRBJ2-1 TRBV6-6 CASRDVRGAHEQFF TGTGCCAGCAGGGACGTACGGGGGGCGCATGAGCAGTTCTTC
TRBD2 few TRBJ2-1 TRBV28 CASSLELAGYNEQFF TGTGCCAGCAGTTTAGAGCTAGCGGGTTACAATGAGCAGTTCTTC
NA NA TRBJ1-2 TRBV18 CASSPIESAGGYTF TGTGCCAGCTCACCAATCGAATCGGCAGGAGGCTACACCTTC
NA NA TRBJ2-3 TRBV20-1 CSARELSDTQYF TGCAGTGCTAGAGAGCTATCGGATACGCAGTATTTT
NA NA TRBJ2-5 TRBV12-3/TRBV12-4 CASSPPWRAQETQYF TGTGCCAGCAGTCCCCCGTGGCGGGCCCAAGAGACCCAGTACTTC
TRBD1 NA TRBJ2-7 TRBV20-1 CSAGKTTGPSYEQYF TGCAGTGCGGGAAAAACGACAGGGCCCTCCTACGAGCAGTACTTC
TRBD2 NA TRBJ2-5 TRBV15 CATSGGLAGAQETQYF TGTGCCACCAGCGGAGGACTAGCGGGGGCCCAAGAGACCCAGTACTTC
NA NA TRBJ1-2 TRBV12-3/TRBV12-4 CASSPGGSFYGYTF TGTGCCAGCAGTCCCGGCGGATCCTTCTATGGCTACACCTTC
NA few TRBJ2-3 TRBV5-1 CASRPRDTPTDTQYF TGCGCCAGCAGACCCCGGGACACCCCCACAGATACGCAGTATTTT
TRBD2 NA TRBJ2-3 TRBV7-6 CASSEKLAGGPTDTQYF TGTGCCAGCAGCGAAAAACTAGCGGGAGGGCCCACAGATACGCAGTATTTT
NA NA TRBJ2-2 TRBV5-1 CASSLASNTGELFF TGCGCCAGCAGCTTAGCCTCGAACACCGGGGAGCTGTTTTTT
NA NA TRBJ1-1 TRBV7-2 CASILGQTNTEAFF TGTGCCAGCATCTTGGGGCAGACGAACACTGAAGCTTTCTTT
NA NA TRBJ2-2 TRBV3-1 CASSQARQGRNTGELFF TGTGCCAGCAGCCAAGCAAGGCAGGGTAGGAACACCGGGGAGCTGTTTTTT
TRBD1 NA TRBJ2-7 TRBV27 CASSSLPDRAHEQYF TGTGCCAGCAGTTCCCTCCCGGACAGGGCCCACGAGCAGTACTTC
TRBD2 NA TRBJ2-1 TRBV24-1 CATSDSSGTSGNYNEQFF TGTGCCACCAGTGATTCCTCCGGGACTAGCGGGAACTACAATGAGCAGTTCTTC
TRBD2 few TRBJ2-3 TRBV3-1 CASSHLAGSTDTQYF TGTGCCAGCAGCCACCTAGCGGGAAGCACAGATACGCAGTATTTT
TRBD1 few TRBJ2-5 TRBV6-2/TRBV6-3 CASSLRTGRQETQYF TGTGCCAGCAGTCTACGGACAGGGAGGCAAGAGACCCAGTACTTC
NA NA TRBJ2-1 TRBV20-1 CSAPGTARVGEQFF TGCAGTGCTCCCGGGACTGCCAGGGTGGGGGAGCAGTTCTTC
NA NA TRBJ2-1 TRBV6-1 CASSEARSFSYNEQFF TGTGCCAGCAGTGAAGCGCGGAGCTTTTCCTACAATGAGCAGTTCTTC
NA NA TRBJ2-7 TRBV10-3 CVISEQASSTCEQYF TGTGTCATCAGCGAACAGGCCTCAAGCACCTGCGAGCAGTACTTC
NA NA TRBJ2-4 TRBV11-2 CASSLERGGRGIQYF TGTGCCAGCAGCTTAGAGAGGGGGGGCCGAGGCATTCAGTACTTC
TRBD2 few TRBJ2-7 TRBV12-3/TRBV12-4 CASSLGASGSSYEQYF TGTGCCAGCAGTTTAGGAGCTAGCGGGTCCTCCTACGAGCAGTACTTC
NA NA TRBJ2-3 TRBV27 CASSLGNVHTDTQYF TGTGCCAGCAGTTTGGGTAACGTCCACACAGATACGCAGTATTTT
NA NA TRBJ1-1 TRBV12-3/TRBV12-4 CASRLGGLNTEAFF TGTGCCAGCAGATTGGGGGGGTTGAACACTGAAGCTTTCTTT
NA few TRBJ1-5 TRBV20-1 CSARVLRGGNQPQHF TGCAGTGCTAGGGTTCTGAGGGGTGGCAATCAGCCCCAGCATTTT
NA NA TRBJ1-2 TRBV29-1 CSVVTVSYGYTF TGCAGCGTTGTTACAGTCTCCTATGGCTACACCTTC
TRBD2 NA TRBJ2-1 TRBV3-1 CASRPSGRAGDEQFF TGTGCCAGCAGACCTAGCGGGAGGGCCGGCGATGAGCAGTTCTTC
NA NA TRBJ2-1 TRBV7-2 CASSPTGFYEQFF TGTGCCAGCAGCCCTACTGGTTTCTACGAGCAGTTCTTC
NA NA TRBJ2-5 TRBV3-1 CASSLRTAQETQYF TGTGCCAGCAGCCTTCGGACAGCCCAAGAGACCCAGTACTTC
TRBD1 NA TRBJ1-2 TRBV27 CASSFLTGKLGGYTF TGTGCCAGCAGTTTTCTGACAGGGAAGCTCGGCGGCTACACCTTC
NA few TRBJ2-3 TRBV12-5 CASGLARLADTQYF TGTGCTAGTGGTCTCGCTAGACTAGCAGATACGCAGTATTTT
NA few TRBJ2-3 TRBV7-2 CASSLVRLALDTQYF TGTGCCAGCAGCTTAGTCAGGCTAGCCCTAGATACGCAGTATTTT
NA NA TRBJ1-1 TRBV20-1 CSATRGGMNTEAFF TGCAGTGCGACCCGCGGGGGAATGAACACTGAAGCTTTCTTT
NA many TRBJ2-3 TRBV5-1 CASSRTASTDTQYF TGCGCCAGCAGCCGGACGGCTAGCACAGATACGCAGTATTTT
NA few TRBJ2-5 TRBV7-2 CASSPRLSGNEQYF TGTGCCAGCAGCCCCAGACTCTCCGGGAATGAGCAGTACTTC
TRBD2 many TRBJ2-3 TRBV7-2 CASSLLASGGGSTDTQYF TGTGCCAGCAGCTTATTGGCTAGCGGGGGGGGTAGCACAGATACGCAGTATTTT
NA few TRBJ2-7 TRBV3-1 CASSFLRGSVGEQYF TGTGCCAGCAGCTTCCTCCGGGGATCCGTGGGGGAGCAGTACTTC
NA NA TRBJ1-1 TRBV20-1 CSARPTQGLNTEAFF TGCAGTGCTAGACCAACACAGGGATTGAACACTGAAGCTTTCTTT
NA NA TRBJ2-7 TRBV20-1 CSASDSNAYEQYF TGCAGTGCTAGCGACAGCAATGCCTACGAGCAGTACTTC
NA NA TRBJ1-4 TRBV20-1 CSASRGRGNEKLFF TGCAGTGCTAGTCGAGGTCGGGGAAATGAAAAACTGTTTTTT
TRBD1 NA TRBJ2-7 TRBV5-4 CASSPRQGNYEQYF TGTGCCAGCAGCCCCCGACAGGGCAACTACGAGCAGTACTTC
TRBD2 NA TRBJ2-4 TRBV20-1 CSARDPRLAGGNIQYF TGCAGTGCTAGAGATCCCCGACTAGCTGGGGGGAACATTCAGTACTTC
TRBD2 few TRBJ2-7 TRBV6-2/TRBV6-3 CASNQRESGREQYF TGTGCCAGCAACCAGCGGGAGTCGGGACGCGAGCAGTACTTC